What follows are 21 T cell receptor beta chains derived from one specimen sequenced in a study of radiation and T cells in renal cell carcinoma. Profiling relied on immunoSEQ multiplex PCR, and the TCRdb table lists in-frame clones only, not all of them. The sample lists approximately 150,000 clones; less than 90% were seen once. Time point here: blood 4 weeks post-SBRT, at nephrectomy. Stated treatment: 15 Gy SBRT to primary tumor, nephrectomy 4 weeks later. Sequences were derived from blood, sampled from a patient whose treatment included radiotherapy and nephrectomy. These TCRs come from a woman between 50 and 59 years old with renal cell carcinoma.

The chain recombines TRBV28 with TRBJ1-2; no definite D call. V was clipped by 3 bases and J by 6 bases, with 11 bases between them. The CDR3 sequence is 13 residues long. Germline loops: CDR1 MDHEN, CDR2 SYDVKM. The CDR3: CASSFDARDGYTF. In DNA form, the CDR3 reads TGTGCCAGCAGTTTTGATGCCCGGGATGGCTACACCTTC.

The chain couples TRBV29-1 to TRBJ2-1; unclear D gene. In germline, CDR1 is SQVTM, CDR2 ANQGSEA. V lost 7 bases to trimming and J lost 0 bases, with 7 bases between them. The CDR3 is 12 amino acids. Here the CDR3 reads CSGASSYNEQFF. The CDR3 DNA is TGCAGCGGAGCCAGCTCCTACAATGAGCAGTTCTTC.

The gene calls are TRBV25-1 and TRBJ2-3, with 10 bases fitting TRBD2. The CDR3 is 16 amino acids. With V trimmed by 5 bases and J by 0 bases, 5 bases remained unmatched. CDR1 and CDR2 from the germline V gene are MGHDK and SYGVNS. The CDR3 DNA follows: TGTGCCAGCAGTACCAGGACTAGCGGTAGCACAGATACGCAGTATTTT. Translated, it gives CASSTRTSGSTDTQYF.

The chain combines TRBV6-5 with TRBJ1-6; D is perhaps TRBD1 (5 bases). The CDR3 sequence is 13 residues long. Germline values: CDR1 MNHEY, CDR2 SVGAGI. Trimming pared 5 bases from V and 7 bases from J, leaving 9 bases between. CDR3 coding DNA: TGTGCCAGCAGTCCCGACAGAAATTCACCCCTCCACTTT. Amino acid sequence: CASSPDRNSPLHF.

This chain connects TRBV9 to TRBJ2-2, with unresolved D. Germline values: CDR1 SGDLS, CDR2 YYNGEE. Trimming cost V 4 bases and J 4 bases, with 5 bases left between them. The CDR3 contains 12 residues. CDR3 sequence reads: CASSSFTGELFF. The CDR3 DNA follows: TGTGCCAGCAGCTCCTTCACCGGGGAGCTGTTTTTT.

This chain links TRBV7-8 with TRBJ2-7; 11 bases align to TRBD1. The length of the CDR3 is 15 residues. In germline, CDR1 is SGHVS, CDR2 FQNEAQ. Trimming at V came to 4 bases and at J to 6 bases, leaving 8 bases not matched to a gene. CDR3 coding DNA: TGTGCCAGCAGCTCCACGGACAGGGGGCGTTTCGAGCAGTACTTC. This encodes CASSSTDRGRFEQYF.

This chain links TRBV11-2 with TRBJ2-7; 9 bases align to TRBD1. The trim removed 5 bases at V and 5 bases at J, leaving 7 bases unmatched. Germline V gene data show CDR1 as SGHAT and CDR2 as FQNNGV. The CDR3 is 14 residues long. CDR3 bases: TGTGCCAGCAGCCCGGACAGGGGTATCAACGAGCAGTACTTC. It specifies CASSPDRGINEQYF.

This clone was counted only a few times. The rearrangement joins TRBV18 to TRBJ1-1, with D unresolved. The V and J ends lost 3 bases and 2 bases respectively, with 7 bases between them. Germline V gene sequence: CDR1 KGHSH, CDR2 LQKENI. This CDR3 comprises 13 residues. In nucleotides, the CDR3 is TGTGCCAGCTCACCGGCGCACAACACTGAAGCTTTCTTT. It encodes CASSPAHNTEAFF.

The rearrangement joins TRBV7-2 to TRBJ1-2; perhaps TRBD1 as D (5 bases). Trimming removed 10 bases at V and 4 bases at J, with 19 bases between. This CDR3 contains 14 residues. The germline gives CDR1 SGHTA, CDR2 FQGNSA. The CDR3 sequence: CATKRRGDFYGYTF. In DNA, the CDR3 is TGTGCCACAAAAAGGCGAGGGGATTTCTATGGCTACACCTTC.

This chain links TRBV28 with TRBJ1-4; D remains ambiguous. Trimming stripped 8 bases from V and 3 bases from J, with 19 bases between. Germline-derived CDR1 and CDR2 are MDHEN and SYDVKM. The CDR3 is made up of 16 amino acids. The CDR3 spells CASARVGLGPNEKLFF. CDR3 nucleotide sequence: TGTGCCAGCGCCCGGGTCGGCTTAGGCCCTAATGAAAAACTGTTTTTT.

CDR3 in amino acids: CASSSGREDGYTF. CDR3 bases: TGTGCCAGCAGTTCCGGACGGGAGGATGGCTACACCTTC. The rearrangement joins TRBV28 to TRBJ1-2; D not certain. The CDR3 runs 13 residues. Trimming shortened V by 4 bases and J by 6 bases, and 12 bases separated the two germline ends. The germline V gene encodes CDR1 MDHEN and CDR2 SYDVKM.

The gene calls are TRBV5-4 and TRBJ1-1, with D hard to call. Trimming took 3 bases from V and 6 from J, leaving 15 bases between them. The length of the CDR3 is 14 residues. Germline loops: CDR1 SGHNT, CDR2 YYREEE (reference sequence). CDR3 coding DNA: TGTGCCAGCAGCTGGGCGGAGATGGTCTCTGAAGCTTTCTTT. Protein product: CASSWAEMVSEAFF.

The chain links TRBV7-2 to TRBJ2-5, with 9 bases lining up with TRBD1. With 0 bases clipped from V and 4 bases from J, the junction kept 3 bases outside the gene matches. This CDR3 has 15 amino acids. CDR1 and CDR2 from the germline V gene are SGHTA and FQGNSA. The CDR3 spells CASSLAPGQGETQYF. CDR3 sequence (DNA): TGTGCCAGCAGCTTAGCCCCGGGACAGGGAGAGACCCAGTACTTC.

The chain couples TRBV7-9 to TRBJ2-7; 11 bases are a match to TRBD1. Germline CDR1 is SEHNR and CDR2 is FQNEAQ (reference sequence). CDR3 length: 16 amino acids. Germline trimming cut 4 bases from V and 2 bases from J; bases unmatched to any gene: 7. The CDR3 loop reads CASSSPKGQGAYEQYF. CDR3 nucleotides: TGTGCCAGCAGCTCCCCAAAGGGACAGGGGGCCTACGAGCAGTACTTC.

This clone occurred a few times. The rearrangement joins TRBV15 to TRBJ1-2; a possible D gene is TRBD1 (6 bases). CDR1 and CDR2 (germline): LNHNV, YYDKDF (reference sequence). This CDR3 has 14 amino acids. Trimming pared 0 bases from V and 6 bases from J, leaving 11 bases between. The CDR3 coding sequence is TGTGCCACCAGCAGAGATCGGGCAGGGGATGGCTACACCTTC. This codes for CATSRDRAGDGYTF.

V gene TRBV5-1 combines with J gene TRBJ2-1; TRBD1 might be the D (5 bases). Looked up from germline, CDR1 is SGHRS and CDR2 is YFSETQ. The CDR3 length is 12 residues. Trimming pared 4 bases from V and 6 bases from J, leaving 8 bases between. CDR3 DNA sequence: TGCGCCAGCAGCGTCAGGGTCAATGAGCAGTTCTTC. Translating it yields CASSVRVNEQFF.

This chain connects TRBV6-1 to TRBJ1-2; D is possibly TRBD1 (5 bases). Trimming took off 0 bases at V and 4 bases at J, with 12 bases between the two ends. This CDR3 contains 15 residues. CDR1 is MNHNS, CDR2 SASEGT, per germline. The CDR3 reads CASSEALRGLYGYTF. The CDR3 bases are TGTGCCAGCAGTGAAGCGCTTCGGGGCCTCTATGGCTACACCTTC.

This chain uses TRBV15 with TRBJ2-6; tentatively, D is TRBD1 or TRBD2 (6 bases each). V dropped 1 base and J dropped 2 bases, with 12 bases sitting between them. Looked up from germline, CDR1 is LNHNV and CDR2 is YYDKDF (reference sequence). The CDR3 is made up of 17 amino acids. The CDR3 bases are TGTGCCACCAGCAGAGCCTACGGGGGCGCTGGGGCCAACGTCCTGACTTTC. Protein: CATSRAYGGAGANVLTF.

The gene calls are TRBV27 and TRBJ2-5; no reliable D call. The germline V gene has CDR1 MNHEY and CDR2 SMNVEV (reference sequence). V was trimmed by 9 bases and J by 4 bases, leaving 9 bases between them. The CDR3 sequence is 11 residues long. The CDR3 DNA follows: TGTGCCAGTGGGTGGGCAGAGACCCAGTACTTC. This translates into CASGWAETQYF.

The CDR3 region is CASSLGPHRGTDTQYF. The CDR3 coding sequence is TGTGCCAGCAGCTTGGGGCCCCACAGGGGGACAGATACGCAGTATTTT. The chain carries TRBV7-9 and TRBJ2-3; TRBD1 matches 8 bases. The junction had 8 bases not matched to a gene; V was cut back by 3 bases and J by 3 bases. This CDR3 spans 16 amino acids. Looked up from germline, CDR1 is SEHNR and CDR2 is FQNEAQ (reference sequence). Full variable domain (missing parts from reference TRBV7-9 and TRBJ2-3): DTGVSQNPRHKITKRGQNVTFRCDPISEHNRLYWYRQTLGQGPEFLTYFQNEAQLEKSRLLSDRFSAERPKGSFSTLEIQRTEQGDSAMYLCASSLGPHRGTDTQYFGPGTRLTVL.

The chain joins TRBV9 to TRBJ2-1; possibly TRBD2 for D (6 bases). Trimming removed 3 bases from V and 7 bases from J, with 14 bases in between. This CDR3 is built from 14 residues. Germline V gives CDR1 SGDLS, CDR2 YYNGEE. CDR3 DNA: TGTGCCAGCAGCGCAGAGGGGACTCGTAATGAGCAGTTCTTC. Its translation: CASSAEGTRNEQFF.